This entry lists 26 T cell receptor beta chains sequenced from one sample in a study of blood T cell repertoires in COVID-19. Some clones are missing from TCRdb's copy, which holds only in-frame ones; the method was immunoSEQ multiplex PCR. Among 150,000 to 200,000 clones listed, approximately 78% were seen once. The sequencing input was peripheral blood. Receptors were obtained from a woman of 80 years or more with active or convalescent COVID-19.

V usage is TRBV19 and J usage is TRBJ2-3; D ambiguous. This CDR3 is 12 amino acids long. Germline V gene sequence: CDR1 LNHDA, CDR2 SQIVND (reference sequence). V gave up 1 base and J gave up 5 bases, with 4 bases separating them. In DNA form, the CDR3 reads TGTGCCAGTAGTATAGGTCGAGATACGCAGTATTTT. This gives the protein CASSIGRDTQYF.

J is TRBJ2-2 and V is TRBV11-3, with TRBD1 as a possible D gene (5 bases). Germline CDR1 SGHNT, CDR2 YENEEA. Trimming left V 2 bases short and J 4 bases short, with 8 bases between. The CDR3 runs to 14 residues. This CDR3 reads CASSLQGGTGELFF. The CDR3 DNA is TGTGCCAGCAGCTTACAGGGTGGCACCGGGGAGCTGTTTTTT.

The chain employs TRBV7-9 and TRBJ2-5, with no clear D. CDR3 length equals 17 residues. V was trimmed by 5 bases and J by 4 bases, leaving 23 bases between them. Germline V gives CDR1 SEHNR, CDR2 FQNEAQ (reference sequence). The CDR3 protein is CASSTGISQFPGETQYF. CDR3 nucleotides: TGTGCCAGCAGCACCGGAATTAGTCAGTTTCCAGGAGAGACCCAGTACTTC.

This chain uses TRBV2 with TRBJ1-5; D may be TRBD1 (5 bases). V lost 2 bases to trimming and J lost 7 bases, with 15 bases between them. The CDR3 runs to 15 residues. The germline gives CDR1 SNHLY, CDR2 FYNNEI. The CDR3 DNA follows: TGTGCCAGCAGTGAATGGCCAGACAGTGGGCAGCCCCAGCATTTT. It codes for CASSEWPDSGQPQHF.

The rearrangement uses TRBV19 and TRBJ2-5; no firm D call. The V and J ends lost 7 bases and 2 bases respectively, with 14 bases between them. The CDR3 spans 14 residues. Germline-derived CDR1 and CDR2 are LNHDA and SQIVND (reference sequence). The CDR3 DNA reads as TGTGCCAGTACCAACAGACATTCACAAGAGACCCAGTACTTC. Its protein product is CASTNRHSQETQYF.

The V and J genes are TRBV15 and TRBJ2-2, with a possible D match to TRBD2 (5 bases). Germline-derived CDR1 and CDR2 are LNHNV and YYDKDF (reference sequence). The germline V and J ends were trimmed by 6 bases and 6 bases, with 17 bases remaining between them. This CDR3 comprises 15 residues. CDR3 loop: CATRRAQVQAGELFF. CDR3 nucleotide sequence: TGTGCCACCAGGAGGGCGCAAGTCCAGGCCGGGGAGCTGTTTTTT.

This clone was detected once. This sequence joins TRBV5-1 and TRBJ2-3; 11 bases line up with TRBD2. Losses at the gene ends were 5 bases for V and 0 bases for J; bases not matched to a gene: 8. This CDR3 contains 17 residues. Germline assignment: CDR1 SGHRS and CDR2 YFSETQ. CDR3 amino acids: CASRPTSGASSTDTQYF. The CDR3 DNA sequence: TGCGCCAGCAGGCCGACTAGCGGGGCTTCTAGCACAGATACGCAGTATTTT.

This clone is a singleton in its sample. The chain joins TRBV5-4 to TRBJ1-4; 10 positions agree with TRBD1. There are 13 residues in the CDR3. The junction had 4 bases not matched to a gene; V was cut back by 7 bases and J by 7 bases. Germline V gene data show CDR1 as SGHNT and CDR2 as YYREEE (reference sequence). The CDR3 here is CASRRDRGEKLFF. CDR3 DNA sequence: TGTGCCAGCCGCCGGGACAGGGGTGAAAAACTGTTTTTT.

This clone was detected a few times. V gene TRBV7-9 combines with J gene TRBJ2-2; 8 nucleotides align to TRBD1. The germline V gene has CDR1 SEHNR and CDR2 FQNEAQ (reference sequence). Germline trimming cut 5 bases from V and 4 bases from J; bases unmatched to any gene: 3. CDR3 length equals 14 residues. CDR3 sequence reads: CASSRQGRTGELFF. The DNA of the CDR3 is TGTGCCAGCAGCCGACAGGGGCGCACCGGGGAGCTGTTTTTT.

This chain joins TRBV7-3 and TRBJ1-2; D may be TRBD1 (5 bases). The germline V and J ends were trimmed by 2 bases and 6 bases, with 10 bases remaining between them. This CDR3 has 13 residues. Per the germline V gene, CDR1 is SGHTA and CDR2 is FQGTGA. The DNA for the CDR3 is TGTGCCAGCAGCTTATCAGGGCAGAATGGCTACACCTTC. Translation: CASSLSGQNGYTF.

The chain couples TRBV5-4 to TRBJ2-7; no reliable D call. Germline lookup yields CDR1 SGHNT and CDR2 YYREEE (reference sequence). CDR3 length: 13 amino acids. V gave up 0 bases and J gave up 0 bases, with 4 bases separating them. CDR3 DNA sequence: TGTGCCAGCAGCTTGGCCTCCTCCTACGAGCAGTACTTC. This encodes CASSLASSYEQYF.

This chain uses TRBV5-1 with TRBJ2-2; 9 bases match TRBD1. J lost 5 bases, V lost 4 bases, and 6 bases had no gene match. The length of the CDR3 is 15 residues. Germline loops: CDR1 SGHRS, CDR2 YFSETQ. This CDR3 reads CASSLTGGRTGELFF. The DNA of the CDR3 is TGCGCCAGCAGCCTAACAGGGGGCAGGACCGGGGAGCTGTTTTTT.

The V gene is TRBV29-1, the J gene TRBJ2-3; D perhaps matches TRBD2 (5 bases). The V gene lost 3 bases and the J gene lost 12 bases, with 16 bases spanning the gap. CDR1 SQVTM and CDR2 ANQGSEA come from the germline V gene. The CDR3 totals 12 residues. DNA for the CDR3: TGCAGCGTTGACCCGGGAATAGCTGGTCAGTATTTT. The encoded protein is CSVDPGIAGQYF.

The CDR3 DNA follows: TGTGCCAGCAGCCGCGTCGCTTCTGAAGCTTTCTTT. Protein product: CASSRVASEAFF. V and J are TRBV28 and TRBJ1-1; D is undetermined. Trimming removed 6 bases at V and 6 bases at J, with 11 bases between. Germline CDR1 reads MDHEN; CDR2 reads SYDVKM. The CDR3 has 12 residues.

The chain uses TRBV5-4 and TRBJ1-1; TRBD1 agrees at 8 bases. V trimming: 4 bases; J trimming: 2 bases; junction bases outside the gene matches: 10. The germline V gene encodes CDR1 SGHNT and CDR2 YYREEE (reference sequence). This CDR3 spans 16 amino acids. CDR3 amino acids: CASSPGGQVLNTEAFF. CDR3 sequence (DNA): TGTGCCAGCAGCCCGGGGGGACAGGTACTCAACACTGAAGCTTTCTTT.

This clone appeared a few times. The chain is built from TRBV4-1 and TRBJ2-5; 12 bases are shared with TRBD2. V shed 2 bases, J shed 1 base, and the junction held 8 bases outside the gene matches. From germline, CDR1 is MGHRA and CDR2 YSYEKL. This CDR3 has 18 residues. CDR3 region: CASSQTSGLAGTQETQYF. The CDR3 nucleotides read TGCGCCAGCAGCCAAACTAGCGGACTAGCGGGGACCCAAGAGACCCAGTACTTC.

This chain uses TRBV4-2 with TRBJ2-5; 8 bases align to TRBD2. Germline lookup yields CDR1 LGHNA and CDR2 YNFKEQ. The CDR3 is 15 residues long. Trimming removed 4 bases from V and 4 bases from J; junction bases left unmatched: 8. CDR3 in DNA: TGTGCCAGCAGCCTCCCGGGGGGGGGATCAGAGACCCAGTACTTC. This gives the protein CASSLPGGGSETQYF.

The chain employs TRBV5-1 and TRBJ1-3, with 10 bases lining up with TRBD1. The V gene's germline CDR1 is SGHRS and CDR2 YFSETQ. The V segment lost 1 base and the J segment 2 bases; nucleotides outside the gene matches: 3. The CDR3 covers 16 residues. The chain's CDR3 is CASSLSGQGAGNTIYF. CDR3 sequence (DNA): TGCGCCAGCAGCTTGAGTGGACAGGGGGCTGGAAACACCATATATTTT.

The CDR3, as DNA: TGTGCCAGCAGCGGAAGGACATCCCGGGGAGGTGAAAAACTGTTTTTT. As protein: CASSGRTSRGGEKLFF. The chain employs TRBV5-5 and TRBJ1-4, with D possibly being TRBD1 (5 bases). In germline, CDR1 is SGHKS, CDR2 YYEKEE (reference sequence). The CDR3 consists of 16 residues. V shed 4 bases and J shed 7 bases, with 20 bases lying between them.

This chain joins TRBV5-1 and TRBJ1-2; TRBD1 matches at 8 bases. Trimming cost V 4 bases and J 0 bases; bases outside gene matches: 5. The germline gives CDR1 SGHRS, CDR2 YFSETQ. The CDR3 loop spans 15 amino acids. Written as DNA, the CDR3 is TGCGCCAGCAGCCCGGACAGGGCGGCTAACTATGGCTACACCTTC. It yields the protein CASSPDRAANYGYTF. Full variable domain (rest looked up from reference TRBV5-1 and TRBJ1-2): KAGVTQTPRYLIKTRGQQVTLSCSPISGHRSVSWYQQTPGQGLQFLFEYFSETQRNKGNFPGRFSGRQFSNSRSEMNVSTLELGDSALYLCASSPDRAANYGYTFGSGTRLTVV.

This rearrangement joins TRBV20-1 to TRBJ2-7; no reliable D call. The CDR3 contains 12 residues. Looked up from germline, CDR1 is DFQATT and CDR2 is SNEGSKA (reference sequence). The V and J ends lost 3 bases and 2 bases respectively, with 8 bases between them. CDR3 amino acids: CSASDFTYEQYF. In DNA, the CDR3 is TGCAGTGCTAGTGACTTTACCTACGAGCAGTACTTC.

V is TRBV5-4 and J is TRBJ1-2, with 10 bases that match TRBD1. This CDR3 spans 15 amino acids. The V gene end was trimmed by 4 bases and the J gene end by 5 bases; junction bases not matched to a gene: 8. Germline lookup yields CDR1 SGHNT and CDR2 YYREEE (reference sequence). In DNA, the CDR3 is TGTGCCAGCAGCCGGGACAGGGGTCAAGAGTATGGCTACACCTTC. This sequence encodes CASSRDRGQEYGYTF. The full variable domain, in which reference TRBV5-4 and TRBJ1-2 provide the parts outside the CDR3, is ETGVTQSPTHLIKTRGQQVTLRCSSQSGHNTVSWYQQALGQGPQFIFQYYREEENGRGNFPPRFSGLQFPNYSSELNVNALELDDSALYLCASSRDRGQEYGYTFGSGTRLTVV.

This clone was seen more than once but under ten times. The chain is built from TRBV4-3 and TRBJ1-2; 11 positions agree with TRBD1. The length of the CDR3 is 16 residues. Germline CDR1 is LGHNA and CDR2 is YSLEER. V dropped 1 base and J dropped 2; count of bases not matched to a gene: 3. The CDR3 DNA is TGCGCCAGCAGCCAAGGGACAGGGGGCGGGAACTATGGCTACACCTTC. Residues: CASSQGTGGGNYGYTF.

The chain employs TRBV5-4 and TRBJ2-5; D perhaps matches TRBD1 (6 bases). The V and J ends lost 4 bases and 7 bases respectively, with 17 bases between them. Germline lookup yields CDR1 SGHNT and CDR2 YYREEE (reference sequence). CDR3 size: 14 residues. The CDR3 coding sequence is TGTGCCAGCAGCCCGCTTGGGACATTAGGGACCCAGTACTTC. Its translation: CASSPLGTLGTQYF. Using reference TRBV5-4 and TRBJ2-5 for the parts outside the CDR3, the full variable domain is ETGVTQSPTHLIKTRGQQVTLRCSSQSGHNTVSWYQQALGQGPQFIFQYYREEENGRGNFPPRFSGLQFPNYSSELNVNALELDDSALYLCASSPLGTLGTQYFGPGTRLLVL.

The rearrangement joins TRBV7-6 to TRBJ2-3; 10 nucleotides agree with TRBD1. Germline CDR1 SGHVS, CDR2 FNYEAQ. V lost 5 bases, J lost 1 base, and 9 bases stayed unmatched. There are 17 residues in the CDR3. Written as DNA, the CDR3 is TGTGCCAGCAGCAGGGACAGGGGAGTGGGGGGCACAGATACGCAGTATTTT. Protein product: CASSRDRGVGGTDTQYF.

The J gene is TRBJ2-1, the V gene TRBV2; 9 nucleotides match TRBD2. The CDR3 totals 15 residues. J lost 3 bases, V lost 3 bases, and 3 bases had no gene match. Germline assignment: CDR1 SNHLY and CDR2 FYNNEI. This CDR3 is CASSELAGNYNEQFF. CDR3 nucleotide sequence: TGTGCCAGCAGTGAGCTAGCGGGGAACTACAATGAGCAGTTCTTC.